This is a list of T cell receptor beta chains from one sample in a study of Tregs in tolerant kidney transplant recipients. TCRdb keeps only in-frame clones here, not all; method: immunoSEQ multiplex PCR. The repertoire holds approximately 75,000 clones, approximately 90% seen once, with 0.34% in the top ten. This sample comprised Tregs from blood, obtained before the transplant. The receptor source for this set is a human donor who received a combined kidney and bone marrow transplant. Each CDR3 is given with its conserved first and last residue. A D gene is named only where the DNA matches it firmly. Some rows have no size entry. The others give once, few or many, or a class for an expanded clone.

d_gene,abundance,j_gene,v_gene,CDR3nt,CDR3aa
NA,NA,TRBJ2-1,TRBV7-2,TGTGCCAGCAGCTTCCTCGATGAGCAGTTCTTC,CASSFLDEQFF
TRBD2,NA,TRBJ2-7,TRBV7-9,TGTGCCAGCAGACCGGGACTAGCGGGAATCCTCTCCTACGAGCAGTACTTC,CASRPGLAGILSYEQYF
NA,few,TRBJ1-5,TRBV28,TGTGCCAGCAGTAGTATCAGCAGGGGTAGTAAGAATCAGCCCCAGCATTTT,CASSSISRGSKNQPQHF
TRBD1,NA,TRBJ2-1,TRBV11-2,TGTGCCAGCAGCACCAACAGGGGCTCCTACAATGAGCAGTTCTTC,CASSTNRGSYNEQFF
NA,NA,TRBJ2-7,TRBV21-1,TGTGCCAGCAGCAAACGGTGGGACAGAGAGTCGTACTTC,CASSKRWDRESYF
NA,NA,TRBJ2-5,TRBV5-1,TGCGCCAGCAGCCGTGTGGGCGGGCAAGAGACCCAGTACTTC,CASSRVGGQETQYF
TRBD2,NA,TRBJ2-3,TRBV4-2,TGTGCCAGCAGCTCAGAGACTAGCGGCACAGATACGCAGTATTTT,CASSSETSGTDTQYF
TRBD2,NA,TRBJ2-5,TRBV28,TGTGCCAGCAGCCTCAGGTCGGGGGGAAACGCCCAAGAGACCCAGTACTTC,CASSLRSGGNAQETQYF
NA,NA,TRBJ1-1,TRBV18,TGTGCCAGCTCACCGGAGGGCACTGAAGCTTTCTTT,CASSPEGTEAFF
NA,NA,TRBJ2-5,TRBV5-4,TGTGCCAGCAGCTCCCAGGACCGGACCCAGTACTTC,CASSSQDRTQYF
NA,NA,TRBJ2-1,TRBV28,TGTGCCAGCTTTACTTTGAGCTCCTACAATGAGCAGTTCTTC,CASFTLSSYNEQFF
TRBD1,NA,TRBJ2-3,TRBV5-1,TGCGCCAGCAGCCTGGGACAGGGGTTGACAGATACGCAGTATTTT,CASSLGQGLTDTQYF
NA,NA,TRBJ1-2,TRBV7-3,TGTGCCAGCAGTGATCTCACGCTAGGGTATGGCTACACCTTC,CASSDLTLGYGYTF
TRBD1,NA,TRBJ1-2,TRBV27,TGTGCCAGCAGTCTAAAGGGGCCAGGGGGCTCGTTTAACTATGGCTACACCTTC,CASSLKGPGGSFNYGYTF
TRBD2,NA,TRBJ2-1,TRBV30,TGTGCCTGGAGTGTACTCACTAGCGGAACCTCCTACAATGAGCAGTTCTTC,CAWSVLTSGTSYNEQFF